Each of the 19 T cell receptor beta chains below was sequenced from the same sample in a study of T-cell reconstitution after alpha-beta-depleted transplantation in children. TCRbeta library construction was performed incorporating unique molecular identifiers. TCRdb re-called the PCR reads through MiXCR, storing one row per CDR3 protein. This sample yields 200,000 to 300,000 distinct CDR3 sequences, of which about 26% are seen a single time; more than 2% belongs to the top ten. The material sequenced was PBMCs, taken before TCRalphabeta/CD19-depleted stem cell transplant. The origin of the receptors is a girl aged 2-10 years with Fanconi anemia, due to receive a stem cell transplant.

This clonotype has ten or more counts. This chain connects TRBV12-3 or TRBV12-4 to TRBJ2-5, with 8 positions matching TRBD2. This CDR3 is built from 13 residues. V was clipped by 6 bases and J by 2 bases; unmatched bases: 2. CDR3 sequence reads: CASSQREQETQYF. DNA for the CDR3: TGTGCCAGCAGCCAGCGGGAGCAAGAGACCCAGTACTTC.

This chain joins TRBV2 and TRBJ2-1, with 9 bases aligning to TRBD1. From germline, CDR1 is SNHLY and CDR2 FYNNEI. This CDR3 contains 14 residues. V lost 6 bases and J lost 5; bases outside the gene matches: 5. The CDR3 reads CASSWDRVDNEQFF. CDR3 bases: TGTGCCAGCAGCTGGGACAGGGTGGACAATGAGCAGTTCTTC.

V and J are TRBV28 and TRBJ2-1; 8 nucleotides line up with TRBD1. The CDR3 is 18 amino acids. The V gene end was trimmed by 3 bases and the J gene end by 6 bases; junction bases not matched to a gene: 16. CDR1 and CDR2 (germline): MDHEN, SYDVKM. CDR3 in amino acids: CASSFGFSRDRKSNEQFF. As DNA, the CDR3 is TGTGCCAGCAGTTTCGGATTCTCCCGGGACAGGAAATCCAATGAGCAGTTCTTC.

Many counts were recorded for this clonotype. The genes are TRBV20-1 and TRBJ1-1; D may be TRBD1 (5 bases). There are 11 residues in the CDR3. CDR1 and CDR2 from the germline V gene are DFQATT and SNEGSKA (reference sequence). In DNA, the CDR3 is TGCATCTCCGGGACGATCCCTGAAGCTTTCTTT. It yields the protein CISGTIPEAFF.

The chain links TRBV21-1 to TRBJ2-7; TRBD1 reflects the table's D call only, with no check against the DNA. TRBV21-1 is tagged as a pseudogene. CDR3 length equals 17 residues. CDR3 in amino acids: CASSKVTIGVRRYEQYF. The DNA of the CDR3 is TGTGCCAGCAGCAAAGTCACGATAGGGGTCAGGCGCTACGAGCAGTACTTC.

The chain is built from TRBV6-1 and TRBJ2-5; TRBD2 matches 9 bases. V was pared by 1 base and J by 2 bases, with 8 bases of the junction left unmatched. Looked up from germline, CDR1 is MNHNS and CDR2 is SASEGT. CDR3 length equals 17 residues. The CDR3 DNA sequence: TGTGCCAGCAGTGAAGGCTTGGTAGCGGGGGAACAAGAGACCCAGTACTTC. Translated: CASSEGLVAGEQETQYF.

V gene TRBV12-3 or TRBV12-4 combines with J gene TRBJ2-3; 12 nucleotides match TRBD2. With V trimmed by 5 bases and J by 4 bases, 10 bases remained unmatched. There are 17 residues in the CDR3. CDR3 nucleotide sequence: TGTGCCAGCAGTCCCTCCTCTAGCGGGGGGGCCTCAGATACGCAGTATTTT. This sequence encodes CASSPSSSGGASDTQYF.

The chain combines TRBV5-7 with TRBJ2-1; 7 nucleotides agree with TRBD2. TRBV5-7 is treated as an ORF (open reading frame) with a function not yet certain. This CDR3 contains 12 residues. Trimming removed 4 bases from V and 12 bases from J; junction bases left unmatched: 7. CDR3 bases: TGTGCCAGCAGCAAACAGCGGGGCTTGCAGTTCTTC. Its protein is CASSKQRGLQFF.

This clonotype was observed a few times. The V call is TRBV21-1, the J call TRBJ1-1; the D call TRBD1 from the table was never checked on the DNA. TRBV21-1 is noted as a pseudogene. This CDR3 has 15 amino acids. Here the CDR3 reads CASSKGPTGNTEAFF. The DNA of the CDR3 is TGTGCCAGCAGCAAAGGGCCGACAGGGAACACTGAAGCTTTCTTT.

The table lists this clonotype with a few counts. The chain carries TRBV6-1 and TRBJ2-1; D is undetermined. Germline loops: CDR1 MNHNS, CDR2 SASEGT. V was clipped by 6 bases and J by 4 bases, with 13 bases between them. The CDR3 consists of 14 residues. The CDR3 coding sequence is TGTGCCAGCAGACCCGGGCCAGGTTACAATGAGCAGTTCTTC. Residues: CASRPGPGYNEQFF.

This clonotype was seen repeatedly, ten times or more. The chain couples TRBV20-1 to TRBJ1-6, with TRBD1 matching over 9 bases. Germline CDR1 DFQATT, CDR2 SNEGSKA (reference sequence). Losses at the gene ends were 6 bases for V and 9 bases for J; bases not matched to a gene: 9. The CDR3 has 14 residues. CDR3 DNA sequence: TGCAGTGCCGCCGAATGGACAGGGGTTTCACCCCTCCACTTT. It is translated as CSAAEWTGVSPLHF.

This clonotype showed up just a few times. The chain is built from TRBV7-2 and TRBJ2-3; 7 bases are a match to TRBD2. From germline, CDR1 is SGHTA and CDR2 FQGNSA. V shed 5 bases and J 5 bases; nucleotides not matched to a gene: 10. This CDR3 is 15 amino acids long. Written as DNA, the CDR3 is TGTGCCAGCAGCGCCCGGGACTATAAAGGAGATACGCAGTATTTT. Its translation is CASSARDYKGDTQYF.

This clonotype was recorded a few times. This sequence joins TRBV6-2 or TRBV6-3 and TRBJ1-5; 7 bases match TRBD1. Germline loops: CDR1 MNHEY, CDR2 SVGEGT. There are 18 residues in the CDR3. V shed 2 bases and J 0 bases; nucleotides not matched to a gene: 10. The CDR3 reads CASSYIAGQFYSNQPQHF. In DNA, the CDR3 is TGTGCCAGCAGTTACATCGCGGGACAGTTTTATAGCAATCAGCCCCAGCATTTT.

The gene calls are TRBV28 and TRBJ2-2, with a tentative D call TRBD1 (5 bases). The V end was cut by 6 bases, the J end by 3 bases, with 8 bases between. This CDR3 is built from 13 residues. CDR1 and CDR2 from the germline V gene are MDHEN and SYDVKM. The CDR3 here is CASRGLDTGELFF. CDR3 DNA: TGTGCCAGCAGGGGGCTAGACACCGGGGAGCTGTTTTTT.

Ten or more counts support this clonotype. The chain carries TRBV28 and TRBJ2-7, with D perhaps TRBD1 (5 bases). The germline V gene encodes CDR1 MDHEN and CDR2 SYDVKM. Deletions cut 4 bases from V and 1 base from J, with 5 bases between. CDR3 length: 12 residues. The CDR3: CASSSGSYEQYF. For the CDR3, the DNA is TGTGCCAGCAGTTCAGGGTCCTACGAGCAGTACTTC.

The chain joins TRBV25-1 to TRBJ2-6, with TRBD2 as a possible D gene (6 bases). V gave up 4 bases and J gave up 0 bases, with 7 bases separating them. Germline lookup yields CDR1 MGHDK and CDR2 SYGVNS. There are 15 residues in the CDR3. The DNA for the CDR3 is TGTGCCAGCAGTGGGAGGGTCTCTGGGGCCAACGTCCTGACTTTC. Translated, it gives CASSGRVSGANVLTF.

The CDR3 sequence is CASSYFWDSYEQYF. The CDR3 region has the DNA TGTGCCAGCAGTTATTTCTGGGACTCCTACGAGCAGTACTTC. The J gene is TRBJ2-7, the V gene TRBV6-5; D remains unclear. The germline gives CDR1 MNHEY, CDR2 SVGAGI. The CDR3 loop spans 14 amino acids. V lost 3 bases and J 0 bases, leaving 9 bases between the germline ends.

This clonotype came up many times. The J gene is TRBJ1-2, the V gene TRBV29-1; 8 bases are shared with TRBD1. V trimming: 3 bases; J trimming: 4 bases; junction bases outside the gene matches: 7. The CDR3 consists of 14 residues. Germline CDR1 and CDR2: SQVTM and ANQGSEA. Here the CDR3 DNA reads TGCAGCGTTGAGGGGGGGACAGGCGTCTATGGCTACACCTTC. Protein: CSVEGGTGVYGYTF.

The V and J genes are TRBV29-1 and TRBJ2-5; D is undetermined. Germline V gives CDR1 SQVTM, CDR2 ANQGSEA. The CDR3 spans 11 residues. Trimming took off 3 bases at V and 7 bases at J, with 9 bases between the two ends. The chain's CDR3 is CSVDWAGTQYF. DNA for the CDR3: TGCAGCGTTGATTGGGCAGGGACCCAGTACTTC.